This T cell receptor beta chain was sequenced during a study of T cell responses to AZD1222 COVID-19 vaccine. Germline assignment: CDR1 SGHDT and CDR2 YYEEEE. With 3 bases removed from V and 2 bases from J, the gap between germline ends came to 6 bases. The CDR3 spans 14 residues. For this clone: Its target is not known.

Overall study findings and caveats: Following two doses of AZD1222, Spike-specific TCR breadth and depth rose. It should be noted that donors were predominantly white British and more often female, and clonal diversity was possibly underestimated. Scientists sampled the repertoires only once the peak T cell response had passed.

Repertoires were generated with immunoSEQ multiplex PCR, while TCRdb's copy carries only in-frame clones and drops some. Seen here are 150,000 to 170,000 clones, about 90% observed once, and the top ten hold 5.5%. The sample here was peripheral blood, taken on day 0 of MenACWY control vaccination. The TCR originated in an adult in good health. The chain joins TRBV5-6 to TRBJ1-6; D remains unclear. The CDR3, as DNA: TGTGCCAGCAGCTCCGGGGCCTATAATTCACCCCTCCACTTT. It translates to CASSSGAYNSPLHF.